A selection of T cell receptor beta chains follows, all from one sample in a study of OX40 agonist ivuxolimab in advanced cancers. Some clones are missing from TCRdb's copy, which holds only in-frame ones; the method was immunoSEQ multiplex PCR. This table holds some 76,000 clones, approximately 90% found once. The sample in question was CD4+ or CD8+ T cells sorted from blood, obtained in a trial of the OX40 agonist ivuxolimab. The receptors derive from an adult with an advanced solid tumor such as melanoma, head and neck, liver or kidney cancer. CDR3s include the opening cysteine and the closing phenylalanine or tryptophan. D genes are given only for firm matches. Size values are once, few and many counts, or a class for expanded clones, and some rows have none.

CDR3 length: 12; V gene: TRBV7-3; J gene: TRBJ1-2; D gene: TRBD1; clone size: -; CDR3 DNA: TGTGCCAGCAGCCAACAGGGGCAGGGGTACACCTTC; CDR3 protein: CASSQQGQGYTF
CDR3 length: 13; V gene: TRBV27; J gene: TRBJ1-1; D gene: TRBD1; clone size: -; CDR3 DNA: TGTGCCAGCGGCTATGGACAGGGCACTGAAGCTTTCTTT; CDR3 protein: CASGYGQGTEAFF
CDR3 length: 14; V gene: TRBV30; J gene: TRBJ2-3; D gene: -; clone size: -; CDR3 DNA: TGTGCCTGGAGGAAGTCCTGGATCACAGATACGCAGTATTTT; CDR3 protein: CAWRKSWITDTQYF
CDR3 length: 15; V gene: TRBV4-2; J gene: TRBJ2-3; D gene: TRBD2; clone size: -; CDR3 DNA: TGTGCCAGCAGCCAACTAGCGGGGGGTCCAGATACGCAGTATTTT; CDR3 protein: CASSQLAGGPDTQYF
CDR3 length: 14; V gene: TRBV6-5; J gene: TRBJ2-7; D gene: TRBD2; clone size: -; CDR3 DNA: TGTGCCAGCAGTCATAGCGGGGGAGACGTGGAGCAGTACTTC; CDR3 protein: CASSHSGGDVEQYF
CDR3 length: 16; V gene: TRBV27; J gene: TRBJ2-5; D gene: TRBD2; clone size: -; CDR3 DNA: TGTGCCAGCAGTGCATCTAGCGGGGAGATCCAAGAGACCCAGTACTTC; CDR3 protein: CASSASSGEIQETQYF
CDR3 length: 16; V gene: TRBV28; J gene: TRBJ2-2; D gene: TRBD1; clone size: -; CDR3 DNA: TGTGCCAGCAGTTCTCGACAGGGGTGGGACACCGGGGAGCTGTTTTTT; CDR3 protein: CASSSRQGWDTGELFF
CDR3 length: 13; V gene: TRBV11-2; J gene: TRBJ2-7; D gene: -; clone size: -; CDR3 DNA: TGTGCCAGCAGCTTGGGCAGGGCCTACGAGCAGTACTTC; CDR3 protein: CASSLGRAYEQYF
CDR3 length: 12; V gene: TRBV7-9; J gene: TRBJ2-7; D gene: -; clone size: -; CDR3 DNA: TGTGCCAGCATGTCCGGGACTTTCGAGCAGTACTTC; CDR3 protein: CASMSGTFEQYF
CDR3 length: 11; V gene: TRBV19; J gene: TRBJ1-2; D gene: -; clone size: -; CDR3 DNA: TGTGCCAGTAGGGAGAGCTATGGCTACACCTTC; CDR3 protein: CASRESYGYTF
CDR3 length: 13; V gene: TRBV10-3; J gene: TRBJ1-2; D gene: -; clone size: -; CDR3 DNA: TGTGCCATCAGTGGACAGATTTCCTATGGCTACACCTTC; CDR3 protein: CAISGQISYGYTF
CDR3 length: 15; V gene: TRBV27; J gene: TRBJ2-7; D gene: TRBD1; clone size: -; CDR3 DNA: TGTGCCAGCAGTCCCTACAGGGGGCGCGAAGACGAGCAGTACTTC; CDR3 protein: CASSPYRGREDEQYF
CDR3 length: 14; V gene: TRBV9; J gene: TRBJ1-5; D gene: -; clone size: -; CDR3 DNA: TGTGCCAGCAGCGTAGCAGGGAGCAATCAGCCCCAGCATTTT; CDR3 protein: CASSVAGSNQPQHF
CDR3 length: 14; V gene: TRBV2; J gene: TRBJ2-7; D gene: TRBD1; clone size: -; CDR3 DNA: TGTGCCAGCAGGCCAGGGGCAGGGGGCTACGAGCAGTACTTC; CDR3 protein: CASRPGAGGYEQYF
CDR3 length: 13; V gene: TRBV6-1; J gene: TRBJ2-1; D gene: -; clone size: -; CDR3 DNA: TGTGCCAGCAGTGTCGATGGGGCGGATGAGCAGTTCTTC; CDR3 protein: CASSVDGADEQFF
CDR3 length: 13; V gene: TRBV27; J gene: TRBJ2-1; D gene: -; clone size: -; CDR3 DNA: TGTGCCAGCAGTTTCCGCGGATACAATGAGCAGTTCTTC; CDR3 protein: CASSFRGYNEQFF
CDR3 length: 15; V gene: TRBV4-3; J gene: TRBJ1-3; D gene: TRBD1; clone size: once; CDR3 DNA: TGCGCCAGCAGCGCCGGGACAGGCTCTGGAAACACCATATATTTT; CDR3 protein: CASSAGTGSGNTIYF
CDR3 length: 16; V gene: TRBV27; J gene: TRBJ2-7; D gene: -; clone size: -; CDR3 DNA: TGTGCCAGCAGTTTATCGGCAGGGGAGACGCCCTACGAGCAGTACTTC; CDR3 protein: CASSLSAGETPYEQYF
CDR3 length: 16; V gene: TRBV7-8; J gene: TRBJ1-4; D gene: -; clone size: -; CDR3 DNA: TGTGCCAGCAGCTTAGCGGCCGGCAGGGACCGTGAAAAACTGTTTTTT; CDR3 protein: CASSLAAGRDREKLFF
CDR3 length: 16; V gene: TRBV2; J gene: TRBJ1-3; D gene: -; clone size: -; CDR3 DNA: TGTGCCAGCAGTGAGAGGTTCGGGGGCGCTGGAAACACCATATATTTT; CDR3 protein: CASSERFGGAGNTIYF
CDR3 length: 14; V gene: TRBV4-1; J gene: TRBJ2-1; D gene: -; clone size: -; CDR3 DNA: TGCGCCAGCAGCCAAGAGACAGTTTACAATGAGCAGTTCTTC; CDR3 protein: CASSQETVYNEQFF
CDR3 length: 13; V gene: TRBV11-2; J gene: TRBJ2-2; D gene: -; clone size: -; CDR3 DNA: TGTGCCAGCAGCTTAGAACGCAGCGGGGAGCTGTTTTTT; CDR3 protein: CASSLERSGELFF